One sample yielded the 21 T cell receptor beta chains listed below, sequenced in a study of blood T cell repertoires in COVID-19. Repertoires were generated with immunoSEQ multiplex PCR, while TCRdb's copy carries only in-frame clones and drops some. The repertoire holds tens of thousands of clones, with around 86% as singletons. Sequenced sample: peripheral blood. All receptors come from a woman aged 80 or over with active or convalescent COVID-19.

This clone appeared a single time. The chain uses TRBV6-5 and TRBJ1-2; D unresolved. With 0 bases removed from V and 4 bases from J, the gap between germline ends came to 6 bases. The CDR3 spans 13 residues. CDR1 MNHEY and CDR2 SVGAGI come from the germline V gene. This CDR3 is CASSYSGSYGYTF. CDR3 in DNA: TGTGCCAGCAGTTACTCTGGGAGCTATGGCTACACCTTC.

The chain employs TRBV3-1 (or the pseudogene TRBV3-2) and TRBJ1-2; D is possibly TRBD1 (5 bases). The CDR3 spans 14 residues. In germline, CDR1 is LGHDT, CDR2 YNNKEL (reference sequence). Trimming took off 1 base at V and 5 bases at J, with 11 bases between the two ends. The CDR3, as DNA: TGTGCCAGCAGCCAAGGGACAAACGGATATGGCTACACCTTC. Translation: CASSQGTNGYGYTF.

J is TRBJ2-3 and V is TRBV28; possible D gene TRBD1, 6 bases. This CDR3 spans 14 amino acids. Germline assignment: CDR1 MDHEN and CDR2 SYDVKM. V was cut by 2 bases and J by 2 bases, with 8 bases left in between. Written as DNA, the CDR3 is TGTGCCAGCAGTTTAACAGGGACCACAGATACGCAGTATTTT. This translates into CASSLTGTTDTQYF.

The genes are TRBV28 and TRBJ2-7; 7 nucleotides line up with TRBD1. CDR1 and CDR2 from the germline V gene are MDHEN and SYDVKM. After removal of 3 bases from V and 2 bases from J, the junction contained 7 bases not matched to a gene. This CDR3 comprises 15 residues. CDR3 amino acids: CASSFWDSGPYEQYF. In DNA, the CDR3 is TGTGCCAGCAGTTTCTGGGACAGTGGTCCCTACGAGCAGTACTTC.

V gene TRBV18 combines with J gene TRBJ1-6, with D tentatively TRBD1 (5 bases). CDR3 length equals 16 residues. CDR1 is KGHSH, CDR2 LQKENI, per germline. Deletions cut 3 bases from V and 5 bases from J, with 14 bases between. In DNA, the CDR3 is TGTGCCAGCTCACCGCGCGGCCCCAGGGATAATTCACCCCTCCACTTT. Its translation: CASSPRGPRDNSPLHF.

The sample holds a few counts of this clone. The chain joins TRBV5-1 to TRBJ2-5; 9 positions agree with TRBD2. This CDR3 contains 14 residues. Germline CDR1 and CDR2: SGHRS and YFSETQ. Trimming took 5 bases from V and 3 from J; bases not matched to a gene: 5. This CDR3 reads CASSSSGAEETQYF. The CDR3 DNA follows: TGCGCCAGCAGTTCTAGCGGGGCAGAAGAGACCCAGTACTTC.

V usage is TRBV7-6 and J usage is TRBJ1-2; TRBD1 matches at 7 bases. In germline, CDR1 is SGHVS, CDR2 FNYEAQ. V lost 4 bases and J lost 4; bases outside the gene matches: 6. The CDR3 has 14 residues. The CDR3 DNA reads TGTGCCAGCAGCTCCGAGACAGGGATCTATGGCTACACCTTC. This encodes CASSSETGIYGYTF. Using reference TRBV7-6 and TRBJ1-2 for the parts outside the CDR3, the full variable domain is GAGVSQSPRYKVTKRGQDVALRCDPISGHVSLYWYRQALGQGPEFLTYFNYEAQQDKSGLPNDRFSAERPEGSISTLTIQRTEQRDSAMYRCASSSETGIYGYTFGSGTRLTVV.

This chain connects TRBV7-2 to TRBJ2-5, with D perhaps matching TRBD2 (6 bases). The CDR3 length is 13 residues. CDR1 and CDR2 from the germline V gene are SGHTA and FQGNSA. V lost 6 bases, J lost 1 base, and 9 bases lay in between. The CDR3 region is CASSRSGQETQYF. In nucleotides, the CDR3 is TGTGCCAGCAGTCGTAGCGGCCAAGAGACCCAGTACTTC.

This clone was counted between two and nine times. CDR3 sequence reads: CASSAITDTGELFF. CDR3 coding DNA: TGCGCCAGCAGTGCCATCACAGACACCGGGGAGCTGTTTTTT. The chain carries TRBV10-1 and TRBJ2-2; D is ambiguous. The germline V and J ends were trimmed by 4 bases and 3 bases, with 9 bases remaining between them. Looked up from germline, CDR1 is WNHNN and CDR2 is SYGVQD (reference sequence). This CDR3 is built from 14 residues.

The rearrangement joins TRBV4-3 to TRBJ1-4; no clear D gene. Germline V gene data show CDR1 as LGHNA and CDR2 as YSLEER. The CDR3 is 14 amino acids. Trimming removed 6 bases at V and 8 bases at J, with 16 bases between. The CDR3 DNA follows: TGCGCCAGCAGTCCGAACGGACTGGGGGAAAAACTGTTTTTT. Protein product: CASSPNGLGEKLFF.

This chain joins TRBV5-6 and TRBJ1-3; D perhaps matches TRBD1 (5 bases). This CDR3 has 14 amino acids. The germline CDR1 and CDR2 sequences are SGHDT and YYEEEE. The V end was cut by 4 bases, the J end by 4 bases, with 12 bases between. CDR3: CASSTLDTGNTIYF. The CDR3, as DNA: TGTGCCAGCAGCACTTTGGACACGGGAAACACCATATATTTT.

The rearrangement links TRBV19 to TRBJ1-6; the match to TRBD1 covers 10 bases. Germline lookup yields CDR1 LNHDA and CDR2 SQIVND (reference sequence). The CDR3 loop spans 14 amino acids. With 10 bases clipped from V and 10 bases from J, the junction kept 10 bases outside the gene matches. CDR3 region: CATRGTGEVSPLHF. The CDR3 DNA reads TGTGCCACCCGGGGGACAGGGGAAGTCTCACCCCTCCACTTT.

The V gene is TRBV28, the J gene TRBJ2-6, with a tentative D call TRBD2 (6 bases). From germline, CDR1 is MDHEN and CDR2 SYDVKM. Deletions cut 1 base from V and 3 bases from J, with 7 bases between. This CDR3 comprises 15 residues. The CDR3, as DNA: TGTGCCAGCAGTTTATTCGGGGGTGGGGCCAACGTCCTGACTTTC. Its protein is CASSLFGGGANVLTF.

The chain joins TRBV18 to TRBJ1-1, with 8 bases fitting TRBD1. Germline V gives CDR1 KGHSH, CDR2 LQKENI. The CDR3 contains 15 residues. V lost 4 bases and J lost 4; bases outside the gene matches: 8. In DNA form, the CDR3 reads TGTGCCAGCTCACTCGACAGGGGCGCAGGCACTGAAGCTTTCTTT. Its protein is CASSLDRGAGTEAFF.

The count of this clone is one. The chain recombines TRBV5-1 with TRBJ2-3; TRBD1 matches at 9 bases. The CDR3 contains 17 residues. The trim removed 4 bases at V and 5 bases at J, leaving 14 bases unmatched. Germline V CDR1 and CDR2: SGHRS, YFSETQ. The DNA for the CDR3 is TGCGCCAGCAGCGCCACAGGGGGCCGGGTAGTTGGAGATACGCAGTATTTT. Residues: CASSATGGRVVGDTQYF. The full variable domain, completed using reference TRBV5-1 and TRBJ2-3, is KAGVTQTPRYLIKTRGQQVTLSCSPISGHRSVSWYQQTPGQGLQFLFEYFSETQRNKGNFPGRFSGRQFSNSRSEMNVSTLELGDSALYLCASSATGGRVVGDTQYFGPGTRLTVL.

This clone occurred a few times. This CDR3 is CASSPDSSGNTIYF. The CDR3 coding sequence is TGTGCCAGCAGCCCCGACAGCTCTGGAAACACCATATATTTT. The chain recombines TRBV7-8 with TRBJ1-3; TRBD1 might be the D (5 bases). Between the trimmed V and J ends, which lost 5 bases and 0 bases, there was a span of 8 bases. CDR3 size: 14 residues. Germline V gene sequence: CDR1 SGHVS, CDR2 FQNEAQ. Looking up the rest from reference TRBV7-8 and TRBJ1-3 gives the full variable domain: GAGVSQSPRYKVAKRGQDVALRCDPISGHVSLFWYQQALGQGPEFLTYFQNEAQLDKSGLPSDRFFAERPEGSVSTLKIQRTQQEDSAVYLCASSPDSSGNTIYFGEGSWLTVV.

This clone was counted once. CDR3 residues: CASSGQLYTEAFF. DNA of the CDR3: TGTGCCAGTAGTGGACAGCTCTACACTGAAGCTTTCTTT. J is TRBJ1-1 and V is TRBV19, with D perhaps TRBD1 (6 bases). V shed 5 bases and J shed 3 bases, with 10 bases lying between them. The CDR3 has 13 residues. Germline assignment: CDR1 LNHDA and CDR2 SQIVND (reference sequence).

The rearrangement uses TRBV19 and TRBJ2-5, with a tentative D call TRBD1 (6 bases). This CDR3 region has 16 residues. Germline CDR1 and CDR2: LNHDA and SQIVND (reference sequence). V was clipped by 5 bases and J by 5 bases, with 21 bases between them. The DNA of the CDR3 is TGTGCCAGTAGTGACCCGGGACATCAAATGGGGGAGACCCAGTACTTC. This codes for CASSDPGHQMGETQYF. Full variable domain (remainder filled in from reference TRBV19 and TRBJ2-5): DGGITQSPKYLFRKEGQNVTLSCEQNLNHDAMYWYRQDPGQGLRLIYYSQIVNDFQKGDIAEGYSVSREKKESFPLTVTSAQKNPTAFYLCASSDPGHQMGETQYFGPGTRLLVL.

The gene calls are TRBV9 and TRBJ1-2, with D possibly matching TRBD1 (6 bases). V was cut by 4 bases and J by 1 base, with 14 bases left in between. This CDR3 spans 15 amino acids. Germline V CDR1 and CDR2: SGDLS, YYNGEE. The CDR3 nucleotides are TGTGCCAGCAGCCTATCGGGACACCTTAACTATGGCTACACCTTC. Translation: CASSLSGHLNYGYTF.

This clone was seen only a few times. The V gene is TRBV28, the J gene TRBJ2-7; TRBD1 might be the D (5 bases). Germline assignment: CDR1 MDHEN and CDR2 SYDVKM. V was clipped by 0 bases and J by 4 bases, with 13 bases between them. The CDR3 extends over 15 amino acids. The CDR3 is CASSLWMQGKYEQYF. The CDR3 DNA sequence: TGTGCCAGCAGTTTATGGATGCAGGGTAAATACGAGCAGTACTTC.

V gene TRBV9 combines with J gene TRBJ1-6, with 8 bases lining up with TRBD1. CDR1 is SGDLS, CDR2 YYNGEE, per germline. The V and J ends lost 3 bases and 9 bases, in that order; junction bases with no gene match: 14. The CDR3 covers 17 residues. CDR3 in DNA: TGTGCCAGCAGCGCGGCGACGCAGGGACAGGCAGGTTCACCCCTCCACTTT. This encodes CASSAATQGQAGSPLHF.